This T cell receptor (beta chain) comes out of a study of cytomegalovirus exposure and HLA in healthy donors. Clones were sequenced by immunoSEQ multiplex PCR, and TCRdb holds only the in-frame ones, with some missing. The sample yields roughly 140,000 clones, less than 90% seen once. Looked up from germline, CDR1 is SGHRS and CDR2 is YFSETQ. Trimming removed 0 bases from V and 1 base from J, with 10 bases in between. This CDR3 region has 16 residues. The chain has TRBV5-1 and TRBJ2-2; D is possibly TRBD1 (5 bases). The sample comprised PBMCs. This clonotype was obtained from a woman younger than 30 in good health and CMV-seropositive. Here the CDR3 DNA reads TGCGCCAGCAGCTTGGCCCCAGGGTGGAACACCGGGGAGCTGTTTTTT. It yields the protein CASSLAPGWNTGELFF. The full variable domain, completed using reference TRBV5-1 and TRBJ2-2, is KAGVTQTPRYLIKTRGQQVTLSCSPISGHRSVSWYQQTPGQGLQFLFEYFSETQRNKGNFPGRFSGRQFSNSRSEMNVSTLELGDSALYLCASSLAPGWNTGELFFGEGSRLTVL.